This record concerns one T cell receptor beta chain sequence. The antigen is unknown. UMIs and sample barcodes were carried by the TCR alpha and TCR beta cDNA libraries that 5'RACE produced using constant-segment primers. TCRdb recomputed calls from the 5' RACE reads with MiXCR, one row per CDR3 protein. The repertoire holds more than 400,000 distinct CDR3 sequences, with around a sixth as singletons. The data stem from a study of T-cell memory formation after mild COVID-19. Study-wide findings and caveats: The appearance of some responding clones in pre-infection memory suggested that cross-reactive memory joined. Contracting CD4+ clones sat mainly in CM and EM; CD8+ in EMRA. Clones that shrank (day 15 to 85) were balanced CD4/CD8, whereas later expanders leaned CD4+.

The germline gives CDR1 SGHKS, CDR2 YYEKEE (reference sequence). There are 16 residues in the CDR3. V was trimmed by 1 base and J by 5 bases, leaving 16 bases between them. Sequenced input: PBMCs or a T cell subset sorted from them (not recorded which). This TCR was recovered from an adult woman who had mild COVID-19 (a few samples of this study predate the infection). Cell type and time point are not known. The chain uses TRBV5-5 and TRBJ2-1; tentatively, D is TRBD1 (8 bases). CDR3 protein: CASSLIQGGLDNEQFF. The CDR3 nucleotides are TGTGCCAGCAGCTTGATACAGGGGGGGTTGGACAATGAGCAGTTCTTC.